This TCR beta chain is drawn from a study of OX40 agonist ivuxolimab in advanced cancers. Background for the entire study: Ivuxolimab, which targeted the costimulatory receptor OX40 (CD134), was an agonistic, fully human IgG2 monoclonal antibody. Intravenous ivuxolimab was administered to patients every 2 weeks at six dose levels: 0.01, 0.1, 0.3, 1.5, 3 and 10 mg/kg. Peripheral TCRbeta sequencing aimed to test whether ivuxolimab altered TCR sequence diversity and caused clonal T-cell expansion. Partial responses occurred in three dose-escalation patients, of whom one had hepatocellular carcinoma and two had cutaneous melanoma. The paper covers the monotherapy dose-escalation part of the phase I ivuxolimab trial, which included N ≈ 57 patients. In the dose-escalation cohort, approximately 82% of patients were male, and the mean age was 60 years with a range of roughly 20 to 85. Of the approximately 50 dose-escalation patients, hepatocellular carcinoma was present in about 19, melanoma in approximately 15, renal cell carcinoma in 9 and head and neck cancer in 9. Patients were allowed to have had prior anti-PD-1, anti-PD-L1 or anti-CTLA-4 therapy, and approximately 40% of the dose-escalation patients had previously received checkpoint inhibitors.

The paper as a whole reports these results and caveats: Clonal expansion of both CD4+ and CD8+ blood T cells was observed from baseline to week 6 at doses 0.1 to 3.0 mg/kg. Low levels of normalized T-cell clonal expansion were also seen in some patients who did not respond. After ivuxolimab, expanded clones were on average more numerous among CD8+ T cells than among CD4+ T cells. Which antigens the clonally expanded peripheral T cells were specific for was not determined. In the 0.1-3.0 mg/kg groups, partial responders had among the lowest normalized peripheral clonal expansion, particularly in CD8+ T cells.

The trial excluded patients who had a history of autoimmune disease or were on systemic immunosuppression. Peripheral blood for TCR sequencing was drawn from every dose cohort at baseline, at cycle 4 day 1 and at cycle 7 day 1. The samples were taken from a phase I, first-in-human, multicenter, open-label dose-escalation trial of ivuxolimab. Adults with locally advanced or metastatic head and neck squamous cell, hepatocellular, melanoma or renal cell carcinoma were enrolled in the trial. Before TCR sequencing, CD4+ T cells and CD8+ T cells were sorted from peripheral blood as separate populations. This clone occurred once. Its binding antigen is unknown. No base-level quality is on record; no much larger clone is a single base apart. Trimming costs V 3 bases and J 2 bases, and their ends lie 14 bases apart. Via the germline V gene, CDR1 is SGHNT and CDR2 YENEEA. The CDR3, cysteine through phenylalanine, is 15 amino acids long. Just CDR3 DNA is preserved here, 45 bases in frame from base 1.

Genomic DNA was extracted from sorted cells for sequencing of the TCRbeta CDR3 region. TCRbeta CDR3 regions were sequenced using the immunoSEQ Assay. Entries here come from immuneACCESS through TCRdb and include only in-frame sequences with V and J called. Some clones fail to appear in such tables; in the studies checked, an unresolved V gene covers under half of the shortfall, and the cause of the remainder is unknown. The sample contains around 61,000 clones, around four fifths of them found a single time. The ten biggest clones cover about 2% of the sample. This clonotype originated in an adult with an advanced solid tumor such as melanoma, head and neck, liver or kidney cancer. Sequences were derived from CD4+ or CD8+ T cells sorted from blood, sampled in a trial of the OX40 agonist ivuxolimab. Recombination joined TRBV11-3 with TRBJ2-7, with TRBD2 as a weak D call on 6 bases. The DNA sequence is as follows: TGTGCCAGCAGCTTCGTTACGGGAGCTACCTACGAGCAGTACTTC. This translates into CASSFVTGATYEQYF.